This entry features one TCR beta chain sequence. TCRdb keeps only in-frame clones here, not all; method: immunoSEQ multiplex PCR. This sample has tens of thousands of clones, with approximately 92% found just once. The record originates from a study of OX40 agonist ivuxolimab in advanced cancers. As for the study in general: The patients received agonistic anti-OX40 (CD134) antibody ivuxolimab. Three patients, one with hepatocellular carcinoma and two with cutaneous melanoma, responded partially.

This clonotype was obtained from an adult with an advanced solid tumor such as melanoma, head and neck, liver or kidney cancer. This specimen was CD4+ or CD8+ T cells sorted from blood, taken in a trial of the OX40 agonist ivuxolimab.

CDR3 coding DNA: TGTGCCAGTAGTCGAGAACAGGGGTACGAGCAGTACTTC. As protein: CASSREQGYEQYF. The rearrangement uses TRBV19 and TRBJ2-7, with 7 bases fitting TRBD1. The CDR3 is 13 residues long. After removal of 5 bases from V and 4 bases from J, the junction contained 5 bases not matched to a gene. Germline V gene data show CDR1 as LNHDA and CDR2 as SQIVND (reference sequence).